The present T cell receptor (beta chain) was sequenced within a study of CD8 T cells in ankylosing spondylitis. Findings and caveats of the study: Reports of some motif variants in reactive arthritis synovial fluid and blood predate this one.

TCRdb re-analysed the 5' RACE reads in MiXCR, keeping a single row per CDR3 protein. The table lists fewer than 180,000 distinct CDR3 sequences, about 42% of them singletons. With respect to this clonotype: What it recognizes is unknown.

The CDR3 extends over 16 amino acids. V lost 5 bases to trimming and J lost 0 bases, with 17 bases between them. The germline V gene has CDR1 SGHTA and CDR2 FQGNSA. The origin of this receptor is a male donor with ankylosing spondylitis. Sequencing input: synovial fluid, either unsorted or a sorted T cell fraction (not recorded which). J is TRBJ2-7 and V is TRBV7-2, with TRBD2 as a possible D gene (6 bases). In nucleotides, the CDR3 is TGTGCCAGCAGCAACCGGTGGTTGGGGGGCTCCTACGAGCAGTACTTC. Amino acid sequence: CASSNRWLGGSYEQYF.